These 30 T cell receptor beta chains were all obtained from the same sample, sequenced in a study of blood T cell repertoires in COVID-19. Method: immunoSEQ multiplex PCR; TCRdb's copy keeps in-frame clones and lacks some. The sample has about 190,000 clones; more than 85% are singletons. Specimen: peripheral blood. These receptors all stem from a woman aged 30 to 39 with active or convalescent COVID-19.

This clone was detected only a few times. This chain joins TRBV2 and TRBJ1-5, with 9 bases matching TRBD1. This CDR3 has 15 amino acids. The V and J ends lost 5 bases and 1 base, in that order; junction bases with no gene match: 3. Per the germline V gene, CDR1 is SNHLY and CDR2 is FYNNEI. The CDR3 spells CASSPQGASNQPQHF. CDR3 nucleotides: TGTGCCAGCAGTCCACAGGGGGCAAGCAATCAGCCCCAGCATTTT.

This chain joins TRBV29-1 and TRBJ1-1, with 11 bases that match TRBD1. Germline V gene sequence: CDR1 SQVTM, CDR2 ANQGSEA. After removal of 3 bases from V and 3 bases from J, the junction contained 3 bases not matched to a gene. There are 14 residues in the CDR3. The CDR3 region has the DNA TGCAGCGTTGATGGGACAGGGGGTCACACTGAAGCTTTCTTT. It specifies CSVDGTGGHTEAFF.

The DNA of the CDR3 is TGTGCCAGCAGCTTGCGGGGGGGGGAAAAACTGTTTTTT. Translating gives CASSLRGGEKLFF. The genes are TRBV5-4 and TRBJ1-4; the D gene is possibly TRBD1 (5 bases). Looked up from germline, CDR1 is SGHNT and CDR2 is YYREEE (reference sequence). The V and J ends lost 1 base and 8 bases respectively, with 9 bases between them. The CDR3 covers 13 residues. Using reference TRBV5-4 and TRBJ1-4 for the parts outside the CDR3, the full variable domain is ETGVTQSPTHLIKTRGQQVTLRCSSQSGHNTVSWYQQALGQGPQFIFQYYREEENGRGNFPPRFSGLQFPNYSSELNVNALELDDSALYLCASSLRGGEKLFFGSGTQLSVL.

The CDR3 sequence is CSASPGGTEKLFF. For the CDR3, the DNA is TGCAGTGCTAGTCCAGGGGGGACAGAAAAACTGTTTTTT. This sequence joins TRBV20-1 and TRBJ1-4; 7 bases agree with TRBD1. The CDR3 contains 13 residues. Germline V gives CDR1 DFQATT, CDR2 SNEGSKA (reference sequence). The trim removed 3 bases at V and 8 bases at J, leaving 6 bases unmatched.

V is TRBV30 and J is TRBJ2-5, with 8 bases aligning to TRBD2. The V gene's germline CDR1 is GTSNPN and CDR2 SVGIG (reference sequence). With 2 bases clipped from V and 7 bases from J, the junction kept 9 bases outside the gene matches. The CDR3 runs to 14 residues. CDR3 nucleotides: TGTGCCTGGAGTAAGACTAGCGAGGGAGGGACCCAGTACTTC. This sequence encodes CAWSKTSEGGTQYF.

This chain connects TRBV10-1 to TRBJ2-7; TRBD2 agrees at 9 bases. J was trimmed by 4 bases and V by 0 bases; bases with no gene match: 4. The germline gives CDR1 WNHNN, CDR2 SYGVQD (reference sequence). This CDR3 contains 15 residues. The CDR3 DNA sequence: TGCGCCAGCAGTGAGTCATTAGCGGGGGATTACGAGCAGTACTTC. This translates into CASSESLAGDYEQYF.

The rearrangement joins TRBV18 to TRBJ2-3; possible D gene TRBD2, 6 bases. Trimming took 1 base from V and 1 from J, leaving 15 bases between them. The CDR3 spans 17 residues. CDR1 and CDR2 from the germline V gene are KGHSH and LQKENI. CDR3 sequence (DNA): TGTGCCAGCTCACCACTCACTTCAACGGGAGGCACAGATACGCAGTATTTT. This gives the protein CASSPLTSTGGTDTQYF. The entire variable domain, with the rest obtained from reference TRBV18 and TRBJ2-3, is as follows: NAGVMQNPRHLVRRRGQEARLRCSPMKGHSHVYWYRQLPEEGLKFMVYLQKENIIDESGMPKERFSAEFPKEGPSILRIQQVVRGDSAAYFCASSPLTSTGGTDTQYFGPGTRLTVL.

The genes are TRBV28 and TRBJ2-1; 13 bases match TRBD2. The V gene end was trimmed by 8 bases and the J gene end by 10 bases; junction bases not matched to a gene: 2. The CDR3 spans 12 residues. Germline CDR1 MDHEN, CDR2 SYDVKM. CDR3 nucleotides: TGTGCCAGCGGACTAGCGGGAGAAGAGCAGTTCTTC. It encodes CASGLAGEEQFF.

The J gene is TRBJ1-6, the V gene TRBV5-1; 9 positions agree with TRBD1. This CDR3 is 16 amino acids long. After removal of 4 bases from V and 12 bases from J, the junction contained 14 bases not matched to a gene. Germline V CDR1 and CDR2: SGHRS, YFSETQ. The CDR3 sequence is CASSPMPGQGAGPLHF. The CDR3 DNA follows: TGCGCCAGCAGCCCCATGCCGGGACAGGGTGCGGGACCCCTCCACTTT.

The CDR3 sequence: CASSVGLAGGTDTQYF. The CDR3 nucleotides are TGTGCCAGCAGCGTGGGACTAGCGGGGGGCACAGATACGCAGTATTTT. The chain uses TRBV7-2 and TRBJ2-3; 14 bases map to TRBD2. The CDR3 has 16 residues. The V gene end was trimmed by 5 bases and the J gene end by 1 base; junction bases not matched to a gene: 2. Germline CDR1 is SGHTA and CDR2 is FQGNSA.

This clone is medium-sized (0.01 to 0.1%) in the sample. This chain links TRBV6-5 with TRBJ2-3, with D unresolved. The V end lost 3 bases, the J end lost 3 bases, and 7 bases lay between the germline ends. Looked up from germline, CDR1 is MNHEY and CDR2 is SVGAGI. This CDR3 is built from 13 residues. CDR3 DNA sequence: TGTGCCAGCAGTTATTACGGGACAGATACGCAGTATTTT. This gives the protein CASSYYGTDTQYF.

The chain combines TRBV14 with TRBJ1-2; TRBD1 aligns across 9 bases. The CDR3 has 15 amino acids. From germline, CDR1 is SGHDN and CDR2 FVKESK. J was trimmed by 6 bases and V by 1 base; bases with no gene match: 6. The CDR3 spells CASSQGGTGFDGYTF. The CDR3 coding sequence is TGTGCCAGCAGCCAAGGTGGGACAGGGTTTGATGGCTACACCTTC.

The chain carries TRBV27 and TRBJ1-5, with 9 bases matching TRBD1. The CDR3 extends over 15 amino acids. CDR1 is MNHEY and CDR2 is SMNVEV in the germline V gene (reference sequence). J lost 6 bases, V lost 6 bases, and 9 bases had no gene match. The CDR3 region is CASSMGTGLGQPQHF. DNA for the CDR3: TGTGCCAGCAGCATGGGGACAGGGCTAGGTCAGCCCCAGCATTTT.

The CDR3 here is CASSLSQWRGAGNTGELFF. CDR3 in DNA: TGTGCCAGCAGCTTGTCTCAGTGGCGGGGGGCAGGGAACACCGGGGAGCTGTTTTTT. The chain couples TRBV7-6 to TRBJ2-2; 8 nucleotides align to TRBD2. This CDR3 is 19 amino acids long. CDR1 and CDR2 from the germline V gene are SGHVS and FNYEAQ. After removal of 3 bases from V and 1 base from J, the junction contained 13 bases not matched to a gene.

The gene calls are TRBV6-4 and TRBJ1-6; no clear D gene. The CDR3 is 13 residues long. Trimming took 2 bases from V and 5 from J, leaving 4 bases between them. Germline V gene lookup returns CDR1 MRHNA and CDR2 SNTAGT. The CDR3 is CASSDRDNSPLHF. As DNA, the CDR3 is TGTGCCAGCAGTGACCGGGATAATTCACCCCTCCACTTT.

This chain joins TRBV18 and TRBJ1-1; 7 nucleotides align to TRBD1. This CDR3 comprises 12 residues. V lost 4 bases, J lost 8 bases, and 4 bases stayed unmatched. Germline CDR1 reads KGHSH; CDR2 reads LQKENI. CDR3 sequence reads: CASSRTGTEAFF. CDR3 nucleotides: TGTGCCAGCTCACGGACAGGTACGGAAGCTTTCTTT.

This chain uses TRBV3-1 (or the pseudogene TRBV3-2) with TRBJ2-5; TRBD1 is a possible D gene (5 bases). The CDR3 loop spans 13 amino acids. The V gene's germline CDR1 is LGHDT and CDR2 YNNKEL (reference sequence). Trimming took 2 bases from V and 3 from J, leaving 7 bases between them. The CDR3 coding sequence is TGTGCCAGCAGCCAAACAGGTGAAGAGACCCAGTACTTC. It yields the protein CASSQTGEETQYF.

The J gene is TRBJ1-2, the V gene TRBV18, with a weak D call TRBD1 (6 bases). Germline-derived CDR1 and CDR2 are KGHSH and LQKENI. Between the trimmed V and J ends, which lost 2 bases and 0 bases, there was a span of 10 bases. This CDR3 has 15 amino acids. CDR3 amino acids: CASSPGGAPNYGYTF. CDR3 DNA sequence: TGTGCCAGCTCACCAGGGGGGGCCCCTAACTATGGCTACACCTTC.

The genes are TRBV11-2 and TRBJ2-3; 12 nucleotides line up with TRBD2. The CDR3 totals 16 residues. Germline-derived CDR1 and CDR2 are SGHAT and FQNNGV. Trimming cost V 1 base and J 4 bases; bases outside gene matches: 3. Here the CDR3 reads CASSLALAGGADTQYF. CDR3 coding DNA: TGTGCCAGCAGCTTAGCGCTAGCGGGAGGGGCAGATACGCAGTATTTT.

The CDR3 coding sequence is TGTGCCAGCAGTTCCGACAGGGCTCGGTCACCCCTCCACTTT. It specifies CASSSDRARSPLHF. The chain couples TRBV6-5 to TRBJ1-6; 7 nucleotides line up with TRBD1. CDR3 size: 14 residues. Per germline, CDR1 MNHEY and CDR2 SVGAGI. V lost 4 bases and J lost 10; bases outside the gene matches: 7.

This clone turned up a few times. V is TRBV6-5 and J is TRBJ2-2; 7 bases are shared with TRBD1. The germline V gene has CDR1 MNHEY and CDR2 SVGAGI. V was clipped by 6 bases and J by 2 bases; unmatched bases: 6. The CDR3 totals 15 residues. CDR3 sequence (DNA): TGTGCCAGCAGACCCGGGACAGCAAACACCGGGGAGCTGTTTTTT. Its translation: CASRPGTANTGELFF.

The chain is built from TRBV24-1 and TRBJ2-1, with TRBD1 matching over 7 bases. This CDR3 is 15 amino acids long. Germline lookup yields CDR1 KGHDR and CDR2 SFDVKD. With V trimmed by 5 bases and J by 0 bases, 3 bases remained unmatched. CDR3 region: CATSVGDSSYNEQFF. The CDR3 coding sequence is TGTGCCACCAGTGTCGGGGACAGCTCCTACAATGAGCAGTTCTTC.

This sequence joins TRBV19 and TRBJ2-5; D perhaps matches TRBD2 (5 bases). Germline assignment: CDR1 LNHDA and CDR2 SQIVND (reference sequence). The CDR3 runs 13 residues. V was pared by 7 bases and J by 3 bases, with 12 bases between. This CDR3 is CASNPGSKETQYF. For the CDR3, the DNA is TGTGCCAGTAACCCGGGATCCAAAGAGACCCAGTACTTC.

The V and J genes are TRBV28 and TRBJ2-2, with D possibly TRBD2 on 6 matching bases. The CDR3 totals 15 residues. The V and J ends lost 11 bases and 4 bases respectively, with 20 bases between them. CDR1 is MDHEN and CDR2 is SYDVKM in the germline V gene. CDR3 in amino acids: CAASGDVGSTGELFF. The CDR3 bases are TGTGCCGCGTCGGGGGATGTGGGCAGCACCGGGGAGCTGTTTTTT.

This clone was observed once. V usage is TRBV19 and J usage is TRBJ2-7, with D possibly TRBD2 on 6 matching bases. Trimming left V 0 bases short and J 3 bases short, with 12 bases between. The germline V gene has CDR1 LNHDA and CDR2 SQIVND (reference sequence). The CDR3 has 15 residues. CDR3 nucleotide sequence: TGTGCCAGTAGTATAGATTTGGGGACTTTCTACGAGCAGTACTTC. Translated, it gives CASSIDLGTFYEQYF.

V gene TRBV5-4 combines with J gene TRBJ1-6; TRBD1 matches 11 bases. The junction had 8 bases not matched to a gene; V was cut back by 2 bases and J by 1 base. There are 19 residues in the CDR3. Germline V lookup: CDR1 SGHNT, CDR2 YYREEE (reference sequence). In DNA, the CDR3 is TGTGCCAGCAGCTTAGGACAGGGGGCGCGGTTTTCCTATAATTCACCCCTCCACTTT. This codes for CASSLGQGARFSYNSPLHF. The entire variable domain, with the rest obtained from reference TRBV5-4 and TRBJ1-6, is as follows: ETGVTQSPTHLIKTRGQQVTLRCSSQSGHNTVSWYQQALGQGPQFIFQYYREEENGRGNFPPRFSGLQFPNYSSELNVNALELDDSALYLCASSLGQGARFSYNSPLHFGNGTRLTVT.

This chain connects TRBV28 to TRBJ2-1, with 8 bases lining up with TRBD2. The CDR3 length is 15 residues. The V gene end was trimmed by 7 bases and the J gene end by 12 bases; junction bases not matched to a gene: 17. Germline lookup yields CDR1 MDHEN and CDR2 SYDVKM. CDR3 coding DNA: TGTGCCAGCACCAAATCTAGCGGGTTCTTTTTCAGGCAGTTCTTC. It yields the protein CASTKSSGFFFRQFF. The whole variable domain, remainder taken from reference TRBV28 and TRBJ2-1, is DVKVTQSSRYLVKRTGEKVFLECVQDMDHENMFWYRQDPGLGLRLIYFSYDVKMKEKGDIPEGYSVSREKKERFSLILESASTNQTSMYLCASTKSSGFFFRQFFGPGTRLTVL.

This clone appeared many times. The chain is built from TRBV21-1 and TRBJ2-7; the table's D call TRBD2 went unverified against the DNA. TRBV21-1 is assigned pseudogene status. CDR3 length: 17 residues. CDR3 amino acids: CASSTGGKRPLSYEQYF. CDR3 nucleotides: TGTGCCAGCAGCACGGGGGGAAAGAGGCCACTCTCCTACGAGCAGTACTTC.

This rearrangement joins TRBV6-6 to TRBJ2-1, with 12 bases lining up with TRBD2. Per germline, CDR1 MNHNY and CDR2 SVGAGI (reference sequence). This CDR3 has 16 amino acids. V lost 6 bases to trimming and J lost 7 bases; unmatched junction nucleotides: 10. The CDR3 loop reads CASSRPAGTSGNEQFF. DNA for the CDR3: TGTGCCAGCAGCCGCCCTGCAGGGACTAGCGGGAATGAGCAGTTCTTC.

The V and J genes are TRBV5-6 and TRBJ1-6; TRBD1 agrees at 7 bases. Germline assignment: CDR1 SGHDT and CDR2 YYEEEE. CDR3 length: 13 residues. The V segment lost 4 bases and the J segment 9 bases; nucleotides outside the gene matches: 4. DNA for the CDR3: TGTGCCAGCAGCAGTTGGGACAGTTCACCCCTCCACTTT. It codes for CASSSWDSSPLHF.